The sequence of this T cell receptor beta chain was determined in a study of T cell responses to AZD1222 COVID-19 vaccine. General study findings and limits: Clonal diversity was possibly underestimated; the donors were predominantly white British and more often female. Vaccination with two AZD1222 doses was followed by a rise in Spike-specific TCR breadth and depth. Spike regions recognized by vaccine-associated CD4 TCRs spanned the protein, led by 160-218 and 743-854.

Comments on this clone: What it binds is unknown.

Germline V gene data show CDR1 as LGHDT and CDR2 as YNNKEL (reference sequence). CDR3 length: 16 amino acids. V lost 4 bases and J lost 6, with 21 bases in between. Libraries were prepared by immunoSEQ multiplex PCR; TCRdb keeps only in-frame clonotypes and omits some of them. The sample includes more than 150,000 clones, 90% of them seen just once. The clonotype was recovered from an adult in good health. Sample: peripheral blood, taken on day 0 of AZD1222 vaccination. The V call is TRBV3-1 (or the pseudogene TRBV3-2), the J call TRBJ1-2; D might be TRBD1 (5 bases). CDR3 residues: CASSPMGGSRCNGYTF. CDR3 in DNA: TGTGCCAGCAGCCCAATGGGGGGGAGTAGGTGTAATGGCTACACCTTC.